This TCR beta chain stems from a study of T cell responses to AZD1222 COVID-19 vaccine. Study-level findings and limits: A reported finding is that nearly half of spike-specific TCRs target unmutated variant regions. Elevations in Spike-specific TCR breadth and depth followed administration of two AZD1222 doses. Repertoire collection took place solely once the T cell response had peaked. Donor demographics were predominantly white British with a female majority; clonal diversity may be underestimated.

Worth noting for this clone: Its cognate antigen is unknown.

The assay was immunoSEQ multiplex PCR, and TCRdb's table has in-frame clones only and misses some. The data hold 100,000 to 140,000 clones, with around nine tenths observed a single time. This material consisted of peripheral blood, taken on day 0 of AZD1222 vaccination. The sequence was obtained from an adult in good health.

This CDR3 reads CASSQLTEAFF. The DNA of the CDR3 is TGTGCCAGTAGTCAGCTCACTGAAGCTTTCTTT. V and J are TRBV19 and TRBJ1-1; D call uncertain. V lost 5 bases to trimming and J lost 4 bases, with 5 bases between them. CDR3 length: 11 amino acids. Germline loops: CDR1 LNHDA, CDR2 SQIVND (reference sequence).